A single T cell receptor beta chain is shown here with its context. This sample stems from a study of blood T cell repertoires in COVID-19. On the study more broadly: Samples taken during acute and convalescent COVID-19 were collected in the United States, Italy and Spain. T cells, B-cell-depleted T cells, or PBMCs supplied cDNA or gDNA.

Source study methods: Quantification of nucleated cells was approximated via reference gene primer amplification. Repertoires were generated with immunoSEQ multiplex PCR, while TCRdb's copy carries only in-frame clones and drops some. From that table come the V and J calls and clone size; the DNA was used to work out D and trimming. The data hold some 100,000 clones, with 80% to 95% observed a single time. The sequenced sample consisted of peripheral blood. This receptor was obtained from a woman aged 55-75 years with active COVID-19.

The DNA for the CDR3 is TGTGCCAGCAGCCAAGCGGGGGCGAACACCGGGGAGCTGTTTTTT. As protein: CASSQAGANTGELFF. The rearrangement uses TRBV4-2 and TRBJ2-2; TRBD2 is a possible D gene (6 bases). There are 15 residues in the CDR3. V was trimmed by 1 base and J by 0 bases, leaving 6 bases between them. From germline, CDR1 is LGHNA and CDR2 YNFKEQ.